This entry concerns a single TCR beta chain. The data were produced by immunoSEQ multiplex PCR, yet TCRdb's version contains in-frame clones alone and is incomplete. The sample holds roughly 100,000 clones; over 75% are singletons and the top ten take about 2.4%. The data were taken from a study of PD-L1 blockade in urothelial cancer. Looked up from germline, CDR1 is MNHEY and CDR2 is SMNVEV (reference sequence). V gave up 3 bases and J gave up 5 bases; unmatched junction bases: 6. This CDR3 has 14 amino acids. The chain links TRBV27 to TRBJ2-7, with TRBD1 matching over 8 bases. The receptor's source is a man aged 45-65 years with urothelial cancer. The input for sequencing was PBMCs, taken around atezolizumab (anti-PD-L1) treatment. The CDR3, as DNA: TGTGCCAGCAGTTTTCAGGGGGCTAGACACGAGCAGTACTTC. Encoded protein: CASSFQGARHEQYF.